Below, one T cell receptor (beta chain) is given with its context. There are 14 residues in the CDR3. V lost 6 bases and J lost 7, with 16 bases in between. CDR1 LNHDA and CDR2 SQIVND come from the germline V gene (reference sequence). The sample originates from a study of blood T cell repertoires in COVID-19. Clones were sequenced by immunoSEQ multiplex PCR, and TCRdb holds only the in-frame ones, with some missing. The sample contains around 250,000 clones, 70% to 90% of which appear only once. The receptor comes from a man aged 55 to 70 with acute or convalescent COVID-19. The J gene is TRBJ2-1, the V gene TRBV19; D not resolved. Sequencing was carried out using peripheral blood. The CDR3 bases are TGTGCCAGTAGCCGTACAGTTCGCTCTAATGAGCAGTTCTTC. The encoded protein is CASSRTVRSNEQFF.